The source of this TCR beta chain is a study of blood T cell repertoires in COVID-19. Across the whole study: COVID-19 samples from acute and convalescent phases originated in the United States, Italy and Spain.

As handled by the study authors: Reference gene primer amplification yielded estimated nucleated cell counts. Method: immunoSEQ multiplex PCR; TCRdb's copy keeps in-frame clones and lacks some. That table gives V, J and clone size, and the DNA gave D and trimming. This sample has roughly 140,000 clones, with 76% found just once. In germline, CDR1 is SGHRS, CDR2 YFSETQ. V dropped 1 base and J dropped 4 bases, with 13 bases sitting between them. CDR3 length equals 15 residues. The material sequenced was peripheral blood. This sequence originates from a woman of 80 years or more with acute or convalescent COVID-19. The chain is built from TRBV5-1 and TRBJ2-3; D might be TRBD2 (6 bases). CDR3 region: CASSLFPGAADTQYF. The CDR3 coding sequence is TGCGCCAGCAGCTTGTTTCCGGGAGCGGCAGATACGCAGTATTTT.